This TCR beta chain was documented in a study of control samples from healthy donors and cancer patients. Produced via immunoSEQ multiplex PCR; TCRdb's table is partial and in-frame only. The top ten hold about 12% of the sample, which has 130,000 or so clones, 85% to 95% seen once. This clone was recorded only once. CDR3 size: 15 residues. The V and J ends lost 3 bases and 1 base respectively, with 13 bases between them. CDR1 is SGHRS and CDR2 is YFSETQ in the germline V gene. V and J are TRBV5-1 and TRBJ1-1, with D possibly being TRBD1 (5 bases). The sequence was obtained from a man between 40 and 49 years old in good health. Sequences were obtained from blood. CDR3 residues: CASSWGTDKNTEAFF. The CDR3 nucleotides read TGCGCCAGCAGCTGGGGGACGGACAAGAACACTGAAGCTTTCTTT.